This T cell receptor beta chain was sequenced in a study of T cell changes during pregnancy in multiple sclerosis. Germline V gene lookup returns CDR1 SNHLY and CDR2 FYNNEI. This CDR3 comprises 15 residues. The ends were cut back, 8 bases at V and 1 base at J, with 15 bases in the middle. This clone was observed a single time. Clones were read by immunoSEQ multiplex PCR, and TCRdb kept only the in-frame ones, dropping some. The sample has about 79,000 clones; over 80% are singletons. The sequencing here drew on CD4+ T cells from peripheral blood mononuclear cells, taken in the second trimester of pregnancy. The chain carries TRBV2 and TRBJ2-1, with a tentative D call TRBD1 (6 bases). The receptor was isolated from a female donor with multiple sclerosis, enrolled in a pregnancy study. CDR3 nucleotides: TGTGCCAGCCGGTTGCAGGGACAATCCTACAATGAGCAGTTCTTC. Translation: CASRLQGQSYNEQFF.